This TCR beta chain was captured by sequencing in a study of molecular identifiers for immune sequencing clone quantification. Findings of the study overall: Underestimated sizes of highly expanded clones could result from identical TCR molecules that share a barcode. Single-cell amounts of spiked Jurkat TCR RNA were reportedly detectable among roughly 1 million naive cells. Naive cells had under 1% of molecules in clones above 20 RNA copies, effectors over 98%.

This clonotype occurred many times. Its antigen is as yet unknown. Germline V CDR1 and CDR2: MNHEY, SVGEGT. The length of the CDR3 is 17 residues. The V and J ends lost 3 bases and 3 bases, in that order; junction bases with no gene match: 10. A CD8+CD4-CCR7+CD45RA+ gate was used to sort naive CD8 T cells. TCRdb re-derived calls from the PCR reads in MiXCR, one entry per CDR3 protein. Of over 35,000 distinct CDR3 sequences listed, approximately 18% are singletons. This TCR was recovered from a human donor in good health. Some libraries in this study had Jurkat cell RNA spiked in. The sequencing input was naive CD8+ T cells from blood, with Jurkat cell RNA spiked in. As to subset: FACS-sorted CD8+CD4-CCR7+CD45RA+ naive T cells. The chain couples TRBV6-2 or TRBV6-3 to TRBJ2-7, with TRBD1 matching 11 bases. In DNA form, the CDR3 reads TGTGCCAGCAGTTATCTTGACCGGGACAGGGGGTTCTACGAGCAGTACTTC. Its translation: CASSYLDRDRGFYEQYF.